The 10 T cell receptor beta chains below were found in one sample sequenced in a study of T cells in Graves' hyperthyroidism and ophthalmopathy. TCR beta CDR3 regions were amplified from RNA. First-round RT-PCR with HTBI primers amplified the TCR CDR3 region. TCRdb recomputed calls from the multiplex PCR reads with MiXCR, one row per CDR3 protein. The sample holds 350,000 to 400,000 distinct CDR3 sequences, approximately 14% seen once. The sequenced sample was blood. The source of these receptors is a woman aged 55-69 years with Graves' hyperthyroidism.

There are many counts of this clonotype. The chain has TRBV12-3 or TRBV12-4 and TRBJ2-1, with TRBD2 matching 15 bases. Losses at the gene ends were 4 bases for V and 6 bases for J; bases not matched to a gene: 4. There are 16 residues in the CDR3. The CDR3 coding sequence is TGTGCCAGCAGTTCCTGGACTAGCGGGAGGGTCAATGAGCAGTTCTTC. Protein product: CASSSWTSGRVNEQFF.

J is TRBJ2-7 and V is TRBV6-1; TRBD1 matches at 8 bases. The CDR3 sequence is 15 residues long. Germline lookup yields CDR1 MNHNS and CDR2 SASEGT. V lost 5 bases and J lost 3; bases outside the gene matches: 9. The DNA of the CDR3 is TGTGCCAGCAGTTCCCCCGCGACAGGGGTCTACGAGCAGTACTTC. It encodes CASSSPATGVYEQYF.

This clonotype was seen many times. V is TRBV12-3 or TRBV12-4 and J is TRBJ1-2; D remains unclear. The CDR3 is 14 amino acids. Trimming cost V 1 base and J 4 bases, with 10 bases left between them. CDR3 loop: CASSLDHHSYGYTF. DNA for the CDR3: TGTGCCAGCAGTTTAGATCACCACAGCTATGGCTACACCTTC.

This clonotype was recorded at least ten times. J is TRBJ2-5 and V is TRBV20-1; D remains ambiguous. Germline CDR1 reads DFQATT; CDR2 reads SNEGSKA (reference sequence). The CDR3 has 11 amino acids. V lost 1 base to trimming and J lost 1 base, with 1 base between them. DNA of the CDR3: TGCAGTGCTAGAGTCCAAGAGACCCAGTACTTC. Translation gives CSARVQETQYF.

This clonotype was counted at least ten times. This chain connects TRBV20-1 to TRBJ2-1; 8 nucleotides line up with TRBD1. This CDR3 comprises 14 residues. The V gene's germline CDR1 is DFQATT and CDR2 SNEGSKA (reference sequence). V was clipped by 3 bases and J by 2 bases; unmatched bases: 3. The CDR3 region has the DNA TGCAGTGCTAGCAAACAGGGGGCCTACAATGAGCAGTTCTTC. Translating it yields CSASKQGAYNEQFF.

This clonotype was detected ten times or more. CDR3 nucleotides: TGTGCCAGCAGTACCACGAATACGCAGTATTTT. Amino acids: CASSTTNTQYF. This chain joins TRBV11-2 and TRBJ2-3; D is ambiguous. The CDR3 spans 11 residues. Trimming cost V 6 bases and J 7 bases, with 8 bases left between them. Germline loops: CDR1 SGHAT, CDR2 FQNNGV.

There are a few counts of this clonotype. A much larger clonotype is one base distant, so this may be a read error. V is TRBV7-3 and J is TRBJ2-3; 10 nucleotides agree with TRBD2. V lost 5 bases and J lost 2; bases outside the gene matches: 4. This CDR3 spans 15 amino acids. Germline CDR1 reads SGHTA; CDR2 reads FQGTGA. CDR3 sequence reads: CASSPGTSATDTQYF. DNA for the CDR3: TGTGCCAGCAGCCCCGGGACTAGCGCCACAGATACGCAGTATTTT.

For this clonotype: A much larger clone lies one base from this, so it may be a read error. The rearrangement links TRBV4-3 to TRBJ1-1, with a tentative D call TRBD1 (5 bases). This CDR3 has 14 amino acids. Germline CDR1 and CDR2: LGHNA and YSLEER. Here the CDR3 reads CASSEDWGRPEAFF. CDR3 DNA sequence: TGCGCCAGCAGCGAAGACTGGGGCAGGCCTGAAGCTTTCTTT.

V and J are TRBV19 and TRBJ2-7; D is unresolved. Trimming pared 4 bases from V and 7 bases from J, leaving 14 bases between. Germline lookup yields CDR1 LNHDA and CDR2 SQIVND (reference sequence). The CDR3 length is 13 residues. The CDR3 reads CASSNPPTWEQYF. The CDR3 nucleotides are TGTGCCAGTAGTAATCCCCCGACCTGGGAGCAGTACTTC.

The V call is TRBV5-1, the J call TRBJ1-1; 7 bases fit TRBD1. Germline CDR1 SGHRS, CDR2 YFSETQ. The trim removed 4 bases at V and 7 bases at J, leaving 10 bases unmatched. The CDR3 is made up of 14 amino acids. This chain's CDR3 is CASSTMETGREAFF. The CDR3 nucleotides read TGCGCCAGCAGCACAATGGAGACAGGGCGTGAAGCTTTCTTT.